This T cell receptor beta chain originates from a study of blood T cell repertoires in COVID-19. In the study overall: Samples taken during acute and convalescent COVID-19 were collected in the United States, Italy and Spain. PBMCs, B-cell-depleted T cells, or T cells were the source of the cDNA or gDNA that made up the material.

V was clipped by 4 bases and J by 4 bases; unmatched bases: 5. The germline gives CDR1 MGHRA, CDR2 YSYEKL. The CDR3 consists of 14 residues. In the study's own analysis: The authors estimated nucleated cell counts from reference gene primer amplification. Only in-frame clones appear in the TCRdb table, and some are missing; sequencing was by immunoSEQ multiplex PCR. From that table come the V and J calls and clone size; the DNA was used to work out D and trimming. The table has around 330,000 clones, 85% to 90% seen once. This clone appeared a single time. This clonotype originated in a woman between 45 and 60 years old with active or convalescent COVID-19. The rearrangement joins TRBV4-1 to TRBJ2-7, with TRBD1 identical over 9 bases. Material for sequencing was peripheral blood. The CDR3: CASSLQQGAYEQYF. The CDR3 region has the DNA TGCGCCAGCAGCCTCCAACAGGGGGCGTACGAGCAGTACTTC.